Each of the 30 T cell receptor beta chains below was sequenced from the same sample in a study of blood T cell repertoires in COVID-19. Some clones are missing from TCRdb's copy, which holds only in-frame ones; the method was immunoSEQ multiplex PCR. The sample shows a few hundred thousand clones, about 87% of them seen only once. Specimen: PBMCs or T cells enriched from blood (not recorded which). The receptors were sampled from a woman in her thirties or forties with acute COVID-19.

Worth noting for this clone: Other DNA sequences in this specimen translate into the identical CDR3. This sequence joins TRBV28 and TRBJ1-5; the match to TRBD1 covers 7 bases. The CDR3 covers 15 residues. Germline values: CDR1 MDHEN, CDR2 SYDVKM. V dropped 4 bases and J dropped 0; count of bases not matched to a gene: 3. CDR3 amino acids: CASSSGTDSNQPQHF. The DNA of the CDR3 is TGTGCCAGCAGTTCCGGGACAGATAGCAATCAGCCCCAGCATTTT.

J is TRBJ1-1 and V is TRBV27, with TRBD1 identical over 7 bases. The V gene's germline CDR1 is MNHEY and CDR2 SMNVEV (reference sequence). The V and J ends lost 6 bases and 2 bases, in that order; junction bases with no gene match: 3. The CDR3 has 13 residues. The CDR3 protein is CASRGQPNTEAFF. As DNA, the CDR3 is TGTGCCAGCAGGGGACAGCCCAACACTGAAGCTTTCTTT.

This clone came up once. V and J are TRBV27 and TRBJ2-7; D not certain. Trimming left V 6 bases short and J 3 bases short, with 12 bases between. CDR1 MNHEY and CDR2 SMNVEV come from the germline V gene (reference sequence). This CDR3 spans 13 amino acids. CDR3: CASSSQIGYEQYV. The CDR3 DNA is TGTGCCAGCAGCTCCCAAATCGGCTACGAGCAGTACGTC.

On this clone: The junction differs from germline at one of its ends, possibly a read error. The chain combines TRBV29-1 with TRBJ2-2; 8 positions match TRBD1. CDR3 length equals 13 residues. In germline, CDR1 is SQVTM, CDR2 ANQGSEA. DNA for the CDR3: TGCAGCTTTGACAGGGGCGGAACCGGGGAGCTGTTTTTT. Amino acid sequence: CSFDRGGTGELFF.

The sample holds one count of this clone. The rearrangement uses TRBV7-8 and TRBJ1-4, with a weak D call TRBD1 (6 bases). The CDR3 sequence is 16 residues long. Trimming removed 5 bases from V and 8 bases from J, with 21 bases in between. Per the germline V gene, CDR1 is SGHVS and CDR2 is FQNEAQ. The CDR3 reads CASSAYRVLVREKLFF. In DNA form, the CDR3 reads TGTGCCAGCAGCGCCTACAGGGTCTTGGTTAGGGAAAAACTGTTTTTT.

The chain employs TRBV28 and TRBJ1-1; D uncertain. V was shortened by 5 bases and J by 1 base, with 11 bases between the two germline ends. Germline lookup yields CDR1 MDHEN and CDR2 SYDVKM. This CDR3 region has 14 residues. For the CDR3, the DNA is TGTGCCAGCAGTGAAGACATGAGGAACACTGAAGCTTTCTTT. Translation gives CASSEDMRNTEAFF.

At least ten counts were recorded for this clone. The J gene is TRBJ2-1, the V gene TRBV3-1 (or the pseudogene TRBV3-2); 13 nucleotides align to TRBD2. The V and J ends lost 3 bases and 7 bases, in that order; junction bases with no gene match: 9. This CDR3 is 17 amino acids long. Germline V gives CDR1 LGHDT, CDR2 YNNKEL (reference sequence). The CDR3 protein is CASSHEIGLAGVNEQFF. The CDR3 region has the DNA TGTGCCAGCAGCCACGAAATCGGACTAGCGGGGGTAAATGAGCAGTTCTTC.

This rearrangement joins TRBV27 to TRBJ1-2; 10 bases agree with TRBD1. After removal of 1 base from V and 7 bases from J, the junction contained 6 bases not matched to a gene. This CDR3 has 15 amino acids. The germline gives CDR1 MNHEY, CDR2 SMNVEV (reference sequence). The CDR3 sequence: CASSLFPGTGVGYTF. The CDR3 DNA follows: TGTGCCAGCAGTTTATTTCCAGGGACAGGGGTTGGCTACACCTTC.

The CDR3 region is CSASSFGDSNNQPQHF. The CDR3 nucleotides are TGCAGTGCTAGTTCCTTTGGGGACAGCAACAATCAGCCCCAGCATTTT. V and J are TRBV20-1 and TRBJ1-5, with 7 bases that match TRBD1. V gave up 3 bases and J gave up 3 bases; unmatched junction bases: 11. In germline, CDR1 is DFQATT, CDR2 SNEGSKA (reference sequence). CDR3 length equals 16 residues.

The gene calls are TRBV4-1 and TRBJ1-3; D uncertain. CDR3 length: 15 residues. Germline V CDR1 and CDR2: MGHRA, YSYEKL. V lost 4 bases, J lost 2 bases, and 12 bases lay in between. In DNA form, the CDR3 reads TGCGCCAGCAGCCCCTCGGGGAACCCTGGAAACACCATATATTTT. Encoded protein: CASSPSGNPGNTIYF.

In regard to this clone: The same CDR3 arises from other DNA sequences in this sample as well. This chain uses TRBV2 with TRBJ1-1; no clear D. The CDR3 is 13 amino acids. Germline lookup yields CDR1 SNHLY and CDR2 FYNNEI. Trimming cost V 6 bases and J 1 base, with 9 bases left between them. The CDR3 here is CASRLRANTEAFF. The CDR3 DNA sequence: TGTGCCAGCAGACTGAGGGCGAACACTGAAGCTTTCTTT.

This chain uses TRBV14 with TRBJ1-4, with D possibly TRBD1 on 5 matching bases. CDR3 size: 13 residues. V gave up 1 base and J gave up 5 bases, with 5 bases separating them. Germline CDR1 and CDR2: SGHDN and FVKESK. The CDR3 is CASSQAGNEKLFF. The CDR3 nucleotides read TGTGCCAGCAGCCAAGCAGGGAATGAAAAACTGTTTTTT.

The chain employs TRBV7-9 and TRBJ2-3; 9 bases match TRBD2. CDR3 length: 16 amino acids. Looked up from germline, CDR1 is SEHNR and CDR2 is FQNEAQ (reference sequence). V lost 1 base to trimming and J lost 4 bases; unmatched junction nucleotides: 6. Written as DNA, the CDR3 is TGTGCCAGCAGCTTAGGAGTAGCGGGAGATGCAGATACGCAGTATTTT. Its protein product is CASSLGVAGDADTQYF.

As DNA, the CDR3 is TGTGCCAGCAGCTTAGAAGTCAGTACCGGGGAGCTGTTTTTT. This gives the protein CASSLEVSTGELFF. The J gene is TRBJ2-2, the V gene TRBV7-8; D gene uncertain. Germline V CDR1 and CDR2: SGHVS, FQNEAQ. CDR3 length equals 14 residues. The V gene lost 1 base and the J gene lost 5 bases, with 8 bases spanning the gap.

CDR3 nucleotides: TGTGCCAGCAGTTTAACTCGACAGGGGGCAAACTATGGCTACACCTTC. Protein sequence: CASSLTRQGANYGYTF. V and J are TRBV27 and TRBJ1-2, with 10 bases lining up with TRBD1. The CDR3 is 16 amino acids. Germline CDR1 reads MNHEY; CDR2 reads SMNVEV (reference sequence). With 2 bases clipped from V and 2 bases from J, the junction kept 5 bases outside the gene matches.

The chain employs TRBV5-1 and TRBJ1-2; a weak D match, TRBD1 (5 bases). The CDR3 has 13 residues. Trimming stripped 4 bases from V and 1 base from J, with 8 bases between. Germline lookup yields CDR1 SGHRS and CDR2 YFSETQ. The CDR3: CASSDDSNYGYTF. DNA for the CDR3: TGCGCCAGCAGCGATGACAGTAACTATGGCTACACCTTC. The complete variable domain, with remaining parts taken from reference TRBV5-1 and TRBJ1-2, reads KAGVTQTPRYLIKTRGQQVTLSCSPISGHRSVSWYQQTPGQGLQFLFEYFSETQRNKGNFPGRFSGRQFSNSRSEMNVSTLELGDSALYLCASSDDSNYGYTFGSGTRLTVV.

This chain joins TRBV5-1 and TRBJ2-1; the D gene is possibly TRBD2 (6 bases). Germline-derived CDR1 and CDR2 are SGHRS and YFSETQ. CDR3 length equals 15 residues. Trimming took 0 bases from V and 7 from J, leaving 14 bases between them. The CDR3 protein is CASSLAAGSGNEQFF. The CDR3 coding sequence is TGCGCCAGCAGCTTGGCTGCGGGGAGTGGTAATGAGCAGTTCTTC.

The rearrangement joins TRBV11-3 to TRBJ2-2, with D possibly TRBD2 on 6 matching bases. The CDR3 is 15 amino acids. Per germline, CDR1 SGHNT and CDR2 YENEEA. V lost 4 bases and J 0 bases, leaving 9 bases between the germline ends. CDR3 region: CASSSSGSNTGELFF. As DNA, the CDR3 is TGTGCCAGCAGCTCCAGCGGGTCGAACACCGGGGAGCTGTTTTTT. Full variable domain (rest looked up from reference TRBV11-3 and TRBJ2-2): EAGVVQSPRYKIIEKKQPVAFWCNPISGHNTLYWYLQNLGQGPELLIRYENEEAVDDSQLPKDRFSAERLKGVDSTLKIQPAELGDSAVYLCASSSSGSNTGELFFGEGSRLTVL.

This chain uses TRBV6-5 with TRBJ1-1, with 8 bases aligning to TRBD1. V lost 3 bases, J lost 4 bases, and 4 bases stayed unmatched. The CDR3 consists of 14 residues. Germline assignment: CDR1 MNHEY and CDR2 SVGAGI. The DNA of the CDR3 is TGTGCCAGCAGTTATGCGGACAGGGCCACTGAAGCTTTCTTT. Protein product: CASSYADRATEAFF.

The chain uses TRBV20-1 and TRBJ1-4; D not certain. Germline assignment: CDR1 DFQATT and CDR2 SNEGSKA (reference sequence). CDR3 length equals 11 residues. The V end was cut by 2 bases, the J end by 6 bases, with 4 bases between. CDR3 coding DNA: TGCAGTGCTAGATCGGATGAAAAACTGTTTTTT. This sequence encodes CSARSDEKLFF.

The chain combines TRBV11-2 with TRBJ2-7; TRBD1 aligns across 8 bases. The V gene end was trimmed by 1 base and the J gene end by 3 bases; junction bases not matched to a gene: 8. Germline CDR1 and CDR2: SGHAT and FQNNGV. The CDR3 runs to 16 residues. The CDR3 is CASSLGRQGASYEQYF. CDR3 nucleotide sequence: TGTGCCAGCAGCTTAGGCCGGCAGGGGGCGAGCTACGAGCAGTACTTC.

This sequence joins TRBV7-8 and TRBJ1-5; 7 positions match TRBD1. Trimming cost V 5 bases and J 5 bases; bases outside gene matches: 3. The germline V gene has CDR1 SGHVS and CDR2 FQNEAQ. This CDR3 comprises 13 residues. CDR3 sequence: CASSRQGDQPQHF. The DNA of the CDR3 is TGTGCCAGCAGCCGACAGGGCGATCAGCCCCAGCATTTT.

The CDR3 nucleotides are TGTGCCAGCAGTTTACTCACAGGTCCCGGGACTGAAGCTTTCTTT. Translated: CASSLLTGPGTEAFF. The chain employs TRBV27 and TRBJ1-1, with D perhaps TRBD1 (5 bases). Germline V CDR1 and CDR2: MNHEY, SMNVEV (reference sequence). V lost 2 bases and J 5 bases, leaving 15 bases between the germline ends. The CDR3 length is 15 residues.

The chain is built from TRBV10-3 and TRBJ1-2; 7 bases line up with TRBD1. The junction had 8 bases not matched to a gene; V was cut back by 4 bases and J by 6 bases. Germline lookup yields CDR1 ENHRY and CDR2 SYGVKD. The CDR3 is 14 residues long. The CDR3 nucleotides are TGTGCCATCAGTGGGTTCACAGGGGCCGATGGCTACACCTTC. Translated: CAISGFTGADGYTF.

This clone was counted a few times. The V gene is TRBV7-9, the J gene TRBJ1-1; D possibly corresponds to TRBD1 (6 bases). The CDR3 covers 13 residues. Per germline, CDR1 SEHNR and CDR2 FQNEAQ (reference sequence). V was pared by 6 bases and J by 3 bases, with 11 bases between. CDR3 nucleotides: TGTGCCAGCAGTATGGGACATTACACTGAAGCTTTCTTT. Its translation is CASSMGHYTEAFF.

The chain combines TRBV3-1 (or the pseudogene TRBV3-2) with TRBJ1-5; D gene uncertain. The V gene lost 4 bases and the J gene lost 1 base, with 8 bases spanning the gap. The germline CDR1 and CDR2 sequences are LGHDT and YNNKEL (reference sequence). The CDR3 contains 14 residues. CDR3 in amino acids: CASSPRGSNQPQHF. As DNA, the CDR3 is TGTGCCAGCAGCCCCCGGGGAAGCAATCAGCCCCAGCATTTT.

The chain couples TRBV2 to TRBJ1-1; the D gene is possibly TRBD1 (5 bases). Looked up from germline, CDR1 is SNHLY and CDR2 is FYNNEI. V shed 7 bases and J shed 1 base, with 16 bases lying between them. The CDR3 has 15 residues. This CDR3 reads CASTVAGIGNTEAFF. CDR3 DNA: TGTGCCAGCACGGTGGCAGGGATTGGGAACACTGAAGCTTTCTTT.

The chain couples TRBV24-1 to TRBJ1-2, with TRBD1 matching over 7 bases. CDR1 is KGHDR, CDR2 SFDVKD, per germline. The trim removed 3 bases at V and 7 bases at J, leaving 10 bases unmatched. The CDR3 has 15 amino acids. The CDR3 loop reads CATSDTDRPGGGYTF. In DNA form, the CDR3 reads TGTGCCACCAGTGATACGGACAGGCCGGGTGGTGGCTACACCTTC.

The chain uses TRBV5-6 and TRBJ1-5; D not certain. The V end was cut by 1 base, the J end by 7 bases, with 6 bases between. Germline CDR1 and CDR2: SGHDT and YYEEEE. The CDR3 loop spans 12 amino acids. DNA of the CDR3: TGTGCCAGCAGCTTGCCGGGACAGCCCCAGCATTTT. It codes for CASSLPGQPQHF.

This clone was recorded only once. The genes are TRBV10-3 and TRBJ2-5; D not certain. CDR3 length equals 12 residues. Germline lookup yields CDR1 ENHRY and CDR2 SYGVKD. The V and J ends lost 2 bases and 5 bases respectively, with 6 bases between them. CDR3 DNA: TGTGCCATCAGTGAGAGGAGCGAGACCCAGTACTTC. It is translated as CAISERSETQYF.